This TCR beta chain was found in a study of blood T cell repertoires in COVID-19. In the study overall: The United States, Italy and Spain provided the acute and convalescent COVID-19 samples.

Participants came from around 25 US areas, aged roughly 18 to 100 years. CDR1 and CDR2 from the germline V gene are LGHNA and YNFKEQ. This CDR3 has 16 residues. V shed 0 bases and J 0 bases; nucleotides not matched to a gene: 5. In the original processing: Reference gene primers were amplified, and this amplification served to estimate nucleated cell counts. The assay was immunoSEQ multiplex PCR, and TCRdb's table has in-frame clones only and misses some. From that table come the V and J calls and clone size; the DNA was used to work out D and trimming. This table has under 150,000 clones, roughly 88% appearing once.

This chain links TRBV4-2 with TRBJ2-7; 7 nucleotides match TRBD2. The sequence was obtained from a woman aged 25 to 39 with acute COVID-19. Material for sequencing was PBMCs or T cells enriched from blood (not recorded which). CDR3: CASSQEVRDYSYEQYF. The CDR3 region has the DNA TGTGCCAGCAGCCAAGAAGTCAGGGACTACTCCTACGAGCAGTACTTC.